This TCR beta chain was observed in a study of vaccination and CD4 T cells after COVID-19. About the study: For each participant, vaccination comprised two doses of either the BNT162b2 or the mRNA-1273 vaccine.

Sequence data for DNA of cultured CD4+ T cells were generated by the Oncomine TCR Beta short-read assay. Genomic DNA was extracted from cultured CD4+ T cells. In TCRdb, the PCR reads were re-called with MiXCR into one record per CDR3 protein. The data contain 15,000 to 20,000 distinct CDR3 sequences, 57% of them singletons. Treatment here: roughly 10-day PBMC culture with coronavirus spike peptide pools or control peptides (ViraFEST assay). This clonotype appeared a few times. Its antigen remains unidentified. Sequencing was performed on CD4+ T cells from blood, cultured in vitro. The receptor was derived from a human donor who had recovered from COVID-19.

The CDR3 region is CASSPSLSNQPQHF. DNA for the CDR3: TGTGCCAGCAGTCCCTCCCTATCGAATCAGCCCCAGCATTTT. The rearrangement uses TRBV7-2 and TRBJ1-5; D gene unclear. CDR1 SGHTA and CDR2 FQGNSA come from the germline V gene. The CDR3 has 14 residues. With 6 bases removed from V and 4 bases from J, the gap between germline ends came to 13 bases. Using reference TRBV7-2 and TRBJ1-5 for the parts outside the CDR3, the full variable domain is GAGVSQSPSNKVTEKGKDVELRCDPISGHTALYWYRQSLGQGLEFLIYFQGNSAPDKSGLPSDRFSAERTGGSVSTLTIQRTQQEDSAVYLCASSPSLSNQPQHFGDGTRLSIL.